These T cell receptor beta chains were read from a single sample in a study of blood T cells in healthy people across ages. TCRdb recomputed calls from the 5' RACE reads with MiXCR, one row per CDR3 protein. Of about 640,000 distinct CDR3 sequences in the sample, roughly 50% were seen once. The sample was blood. These receptors were collected from a man in his 60s in good health. The CDR3 runs from the conserved cysteine through the conserved F or W. Each record gives: D gene, clone size, V gene, J gene, CDR3 DNA, CDR3 protein. D genes are given only for firm matches. Not every row has a clone size; where given, it reads once, few, many or a size class.

TRBD2	.	TRBV4-1	TRBJ2-7	TGCGCCAGCAGCCAAGTGGGGCGGGGGGTAACCTACGAGCAGTACTTC	CASSQVGRGVTYEQYF
.	.	TRBV3-1	TRBJ2-1	TGTGCCAGCAGCCAAGGGGCCGGGGCCCTAAGGAATGAGCAGTTCTTC	CASSQGAGALRNEQFF
.	.	TRBV7-2	TRBJ1-5	TGTGCCAGCAGCCGCGCCGCGACTGACTATCAGCCCCAGCATTTT	CASSRAATDYQPQHF
.	once	TRBV20-1	TRBJ1-4	TGCAGTGCTAGCCCGGGAGCTCGGGAAGAACTGTTTTTT	CSASPGAREELFF
TRBD2	.	TRBV6-5	TRBJ2-5	TGTGCCAGCAGCCCTAGGACTAGGTCCTTTGGGGAGACCCAGTACTTC	CASSPRTRSFGETQYF
.	.	TRBV5-1	TRBJ2-5	TGCGCCAGCAGCCGGGGCAGGGGGGAAGAGACCCAGTACTTC	CASSRGRGEETQYF
.	.	TRBV5-1	TRBJ1-2	TGCGCCAGCAGCTTGGAACAGAACTATGGCTACACCTTC	CASSLEQNYGYTF
TRBD1	.	TRBV5-1	TRBJ1-2	TGCGCCAGCAGGGGGGACAGCCTTAACTATGGCTACACCTTC	CASRGDSLNYGYTF
.	.	TRBV7-9	TRBJ2-5	TGTGCCAGCAGCTCCACCGCGGTAGAGACCCAGTACTTC	CASSSTAVETQYF
TRBD2	.	TRBV4-1	TRBJ2-3	TGCGCCAGCAGCCGAGAAAGCGGGGGGGCATATACGCAGTATTTT	CASSRESGGAYTQYF
TRBD2	.	TRBV9	TRBJ2-5	TGTGCCAGCAGCGCGTTTCTAGCGGGGGGGCGAGAGACTCAGTACTTC	CASSAFLAGGRETQYF
TRBD2	.	TRBV7-6	TRBJ2-1	TGTGCCAGCAGCACTTCGGGGGGGGGCACGTACAATGAGCAGTTCTTC	CASSTSGGGTYNEQFF
TRBD1	few	TRBV6-1	TRBJ1-4	TGTGCCAGCACAGCTATACCGGGACAGGGGGCAACTAATGAAAAACTGTTTTTT	CASTAIPGQGATNEKLFF
TRBD2	.	TRBV20-1	TRBJ2-5	TGCAGTGCTATTAAGCGGGGCCAAGAGACCCAGTACTTC	CSAIKRGQETQYF
.	.	TRBV20-1	TRBJ2-3	TGCAATGCTCTAAAGGACTTCACAGATACGCAGTATTTT	CNALKDFTDTQYF
.	.	TRBV2	TRBJ2-3	TGTGCCAGCAGTGATATGGTCACAGATACGCAGTATTTT	CASSDMVTDTQYF
.	few	TRBV20-1	TRBJ1-1	TGCAGTGCTAGAGTGGGCAGGAACACTGAAGCTTTCTTT	CSARVGRNTEAFF
TRBD2	.	TRBV20-1	TRBJ2-1	TGCAGTGCTAGAGATCGGGGGGGATGGGTCAATGAGCAGTTCTTC	CSARDRGGWVNEQFF
.	.	TRBV9	TRBJ2-1	TGTGCCAGCAGCGCACAGGATGAGCAGTTCTTC	CASSAQDEQFF
.	.	TRBV12-3/TRBV12-4	TRBJ2-7	TGTGCCAGCAGTCTTAAGGGCACCTCCTACGAGCAGTACTTC	CASSLKGTSYEQYF
TRBD2	.	TRBV9	TRBJ2-7	TGTGCCAGCAGCCCCATAGGGACTAGCGGGGTGAGCGAGCAGTACTTC	CASSPIGTSGVSEQYF
.	.	TRBV2	TRBJ2-7	TGTGCCAGCACCCCCATGCGTGGAGGGGGCCTCGAGCAGTACTTC	CASTPMRGGGLEQYF
TRBD2	.	TRBV28	TRBJ2-3	TGTGCCAGCAGCCCTTGGCTAGCGGGGGGCATAGATACGCAGTATTTT	CASSPWLAGGIDTQYF
.	.	TRBV5-1	TRBJ2-5	TGCGCCAGCAGCTTGCCAGGGGTGGAGGAGACCCAGTACTTC	CASSLPGVEETQYF
.	.	TRBV3-1	TRBJ2-7	TGTGCCAGCAGCCCGCGTTCGACATTCTCCTACGAGCAGTACTTC	CASSPRSTFSYEQYF
.	.	TRBV20-1	TRBJ1-2	TGCAGTGCTAGAGATCCCTCGCAGGGCCCTATCTCTGGCTACACCTTC	CSARDPSQGPISGYTF
.	.	TRBV15	TRBJ2-7	TGTGTCACCAGCAGAGAAAGGGGTTTCTACGAGCAGTACTTC	CVTSRERGFYEQYF
.	once	TRBV7-2	TRBJ2-1	TGTGCCAGCAGCCCCCAGGGTTGGGGGGCCTCGAATGAGCAGTTCTTC	CASSPQGWGASNEQFF
.	.	TRBV5-1	TRBJ2-4	TGCGCCAGCAGCTCGGGACGGCAGTCGGGGGCCATTCAGTACTTC	CASSSGRQSGAIQYF
TRBD1	.	TRBV3-1	TRBJ2-7	TGTGCCAGCAGCCGGACAGGGGCCGCGGACGAGCAGTACTTC	CASSRTGAADEQYF
TRBD1	.	TRBV12-3/TRBV12-4	TRBJ1-1	TGTGCCAGCGCGGACAGGGTCACTGAAGCTTTCTTT	CASADRVTEAFF
.	few	TRBV12-3/TRBV12-4	TRBJ2-3	TGTGCCAGCAGTTTCGCCATGCCCCGAGATACGCAGTATTTT	CASSFAMPRDTQYF
TRBD2	few	TRBV3-1	TRBJ2-7	TGTGCCAGCAGTTTCGGGAGCGGGGCCTTAAAAAACGAGCAGTACTTC	CASSFGSGALKNEQYF
TRBD2	once	TRBV3-1	TRBJ2-3	TGTGCCAGCAGCCAAGAGGTAGCGGGAGGGGCAGATACGCAGTATTTT	CASSQEVAGGADTQYF
TRBD1	.	TRBV20-1	TRBJ1-3	TGCAGTGCTAGAGCTCCAGGGGGCTCTGGAAACACCATATATTTT	CSARAPGGSGNTIYF
.	few	TRBV5-6	TRBJ2-7	TGTGCCAGCAGCTATGGGATGCAATCCTCGTACTTC	CASSYGMQSSYF
.	.	TRBV20-1	TRBJ2-3	TGCAGTGCTACATCGGCTTTCGGGGGAATTATTACTAGCACAGATACGCAGTATTTT	CSATSAFGGIITSTDTQYF
TRBD1	.	TRBV20-1	TRBJ1-5	TGCAGTGCTAGGGGACAGTATAGCAATCAGCCCCAGCATTTT	CSARGQYSNQPQHF
TRBD2	once	TRBV3-1	TRBJ2-7	TGTGCCAGCAGCAAGAACGGAGCGGGGGGTTACGAGCAGTACTTC	CASSKNGAGGYEQYF
.	.	TRBV12-3/TRBV12-4	TRBJ2-3	TGTGCCAGCAGTCGCCGGAGATCAGATACGCAGTATTTT	CASSRRRSDTQYF
.	.	TRBV12-3/TRBV12-4	TRBJ1-2	TGTGCCAGCAGTTTATACAGGTCTTCCTATGGCTACACCTTC	CASSLYRSSYGYTF
.	.	TRBV18	TRBJ2-6	TGTGCCAGCTCACCAACTACAGCTACTGGGGCCAACGTCCTGACTTTC	CASSPTTATGANVLTF
TRBD1	few	TRBV5-4	TRBJ2-3	TGTGCCAGCAGCCGGACAGGACCCGATACGCAGTATTTT	CASSRTGPDTQYF
.	.	TRBV20-1	TRBJ1-1	TGCAGTGCTAGAGATGGAGCGGTTGAAGCTTTCTTT	CSARDGAVEAFF
.	.	TRBV7-2	TRBJ1-2	TGTGCCAGCAGCTTAGTAGGGACCCCACTCTCTAACTATGGCTACACCTTC	CASSLVGTPLSNYGYTF
TRBD1	few	TRBV10-3	TRBJ2-1	TGTGCCAGCAAGGACAGGGCGAATGAGCAGTTCTTC	CASKDRANEQFF
TRBD1	few	TRBV7-2	TRBJ1-1	TGTGCCAGCAGCTTAAACCCCGTGAGGGGGCAACGGGGAGCTTTCTTT	CASSLNPVRGQRGAFF
.	.	TRBV7-2	TRBJ1-4	TGTGCCAGCAGCTCTGGGTGGACTAATGAAAAACTGTTTTTT	CASSSGWTNEKLFF
.	.	TRBV7-9	TRBJ1-1	TGTGCCAGCAGCTCCGAAGCTTACATGGCTGAAGCTTTCTTT	CASSSEAYMAEAFF
TRBD1	.	TRBV27	TRBJ1-5	TGTGCCAGCAGTTCAAGGACAGGGAGTTTCTTAAATCAGCCCCAGCATTTT	CASSSRTGSFLNQPQHF
.	.	TRBV28	TRBJ1-2	TGTGCCAGCAGTTTACGACCGGGGAAGGGCTACACCTTC	CASSLRPGKGYTF
TRBD1	many	TRBV5-1	TRBJ1-1	TGCGCCAGCAGCCCTTCCGGGACAGGGAGAGAAGCTTTCTTT	CASSPSGTGREAFF
TRBD1	.	TRBV6-5	TRBJ2-5	TGTGCCAGCAGTTACTCCACAGGGGGCTTCGGGGAGACCCAGTACTTC	CASSYSTGGFGETQYF